This T cell receptor (beta chain) derives from a study of blood T cell repertoires in COVID-19. Study context: Samples came from the United States, Italy and Spain, spanning acute and convalescent COVID-19. T cells, B-cell-depleted T cells, or PBMCs supplied cDNA or gDNA.

Recovery among Cohort 3 donors was established by two negative PCRs, clearance, or symptom resolution. Repertoires were generated with immunoSEQ multiplex PCR, while TCRdb's copy carries only in-frame clones and drops some. The sample carries about 270,000 clones, roughly nine tenths recorded once. Germline lookup yields CDR1 LNHDA and CDR2 SQIVND (reference sequence). Trimming cost V 6 bases and J 1 base, with 15 bases left between them. The CDR3 extends over 15 amino acids. The genes are TRBV19 and TRBJ1-1; TRBD1 might be the D (6 bases). This TCR was sampled from a woman aged 18-29 years who had recovered from COVID-19. Sequencing was done on a sample of PBMCs or T cells enriched from blood (not recorded which). CDR3 nucleotides: TGTGCCAGTAGGGACCTAGGACAGCCGAACACTGAAGCTTTCTTT. This translates into CASRDLGQPNTEAFF.